This T cell receptor beta chain was sequenced for a study of cytomegalovirus exposure and HLA in healthy donors. The wider study: A preliminary data release comprised around 85 million unique TCRs obtained from HLA-typed donors.

A multiplex PCR was run with 60 Vbeta primers and 13 Jbeta primers. The assay was immunoSEQ multiplex PCR, and TCRdb's table has in-frame clones only and misses some. The top ten clones hold roughly 13% of a sample with about 190,000 clones, around 78% of them seen once. Germline CDR1 reads MNHEY; CDR2 reads SVGAGI. This CDR3 is 15 amino acids long. V was shortened by 5 bases and J by 0 bases, with 11 bases between the two germline ends. Sequenced: PBMCs. The TCR comes from a woman younger than 45 in good health and CMV-seropositive. The J gene is TRBJ1-3, the V gene TRBV6-5; D is unresolved. The CDR3 DNA follows: TGTGCCAGCAGTCCCTCGTGGGCCTCTGGAAACACCATATATTTT. It is translated as CASSPSWASGNTIYF.